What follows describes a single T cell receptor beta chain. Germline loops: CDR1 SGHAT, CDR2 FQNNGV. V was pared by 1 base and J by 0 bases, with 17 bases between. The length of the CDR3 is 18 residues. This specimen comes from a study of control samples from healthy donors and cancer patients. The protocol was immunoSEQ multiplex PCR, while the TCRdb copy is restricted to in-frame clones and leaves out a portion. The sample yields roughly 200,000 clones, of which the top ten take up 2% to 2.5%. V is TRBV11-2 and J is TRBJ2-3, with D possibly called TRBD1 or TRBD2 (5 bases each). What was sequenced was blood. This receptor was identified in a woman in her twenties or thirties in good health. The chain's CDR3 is CASSLAARGTGSTDTQYF. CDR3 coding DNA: TGTGCCAGCAGCTTAGCGGCCAGAGGGACGGGAAGCACAGATACGCAGTATTTT.